This TCR beta chain was captured in a study of T-cell reconstitution after alpha-beta-depleted transplantation in children. There are a few counts of this clonotype. The CDR3 is 16 amino acids. Germline assignment: CDR1 MNHEY and CDR2 SVGEGT. After removal of 4 bases from V and 7 bases from J, the junction contained 5 bases not matched to a gene. TCRbeta library construction was performed incorporating unique molecular identifiers. TCRdb itself ran the PCR reads through MiXCR, one entry per CDR3 protein. The sample yields about half a million distinct CDR3 sequences, 9.5% to 15% seen once. V is TRBV6-2 or TRBV6-3 and J is TRBJ2-1; TRBD2 aligns across 15 bases. The receptor was isolated from a human donor who donated a stem cell graft to a child with combined immunodeficiency. This sample comprised PBMCs from the stem cell graft donor, obtained from the stem cell graft. CDR3 region: CASSSRTSGRGNEQFF. CDR3 nucleotide sequence: TGTGCCAGCAGTTCTCGGACTAGCGGGAGGGGGAATGAGCAGTTCTTC.